This passage covers 14 T cell receptor beta chains from one sample sequenced in a study of T cells in Graves' hyperthyroidism and ophthalmopathy. What was amplified from RNA transcripts were TCR beta CDR3 regions. The HTBI primer set served for first-round RT-PCR of the TCR CDR3. From the multiplex PCR reads, TCRdb called clonotypes with MiXCR, one entry per CDR3 protein. The repertoire holds 350,000 or so distinct CDR3 sequences, with over 15% as singletons. Sequencing input: blood. All receptors derive from a woman in her 40s with Graves' ophthalmopathy.

This clonotype was observed at least ten times. The CDR3 region is CASSSRGFSYEQYF. CDR3 coding DNA: TGTGCCAGCAGTTCCAGGGGGTTCAGTTACGAGCAGTACTTC. The chain is built from TRBV12-3 or TRBV12-4 and TRBJ2-7, with TRBD1 identical over 7 bases. There are 14 residues in the CDR3. The ends lost 4 bases at V and 4 bases at J; junction bases unmatched: 7.

Of note for this clonotype: One base away lies a much larger clone, so this may be a sequencing read error. The chain links TRBV9 to TRBJ2-5, with a weak D call TRBD2 (5 bases). The CDR3 runs to 14 residues. Trimming left V 1 base short and J 5 bases short, with 12 bases between. Germline V gene sequence: CDR1 SGDLS, CDR2 YYNGEE. The CDR3 region has the DNA TGTGCCAGCAGCGTAACCCCGGAGCGGGAGACCCAGTACTTC. It translates to CASSVTPERETQYF.

This clonotype has a count of ten or more. The chain joins TRBV10-1 to TRBJ2-5; the D is unclear. The CDR3 spans 17 residues. Germline CDR1 is WNHNN and CDR2 is SYGVQD (reference sequence). V gave up 4 bases and J gave up 7 bases, with 25 bases separating them. Here the CDR3 DNA reads TGCGCCAGCAGTGCCTTCTCGGGTGTTCTCAAAAGGAGGACCCAGTACTTC. Its translation: CASSAFSGVLKRRTQYF.

This clonotype was recorded at least ten times. The chain combines TRBV7-8 with TRBJ2-5; the D gene is possibly TRBD1 (5 bases). CDR3 length equals 16 residues. Germline assignment: CDR1 SGHVS and CDR2 FQNEAQ. Deletions cut 4 bases from V and 1 base from J, with 16 bases between. The CDR3 region is CASSSGDTTVQETQYF. The DNA for the CDR3 is TGTGCCAGCAGCTCAGGAGACACGACAGTCCAAGAGACCCAGTACTTC. Full variable domain (rest looked up from reference TRBV7-8 and TRBJ2-5): GAGVSQSPRYKVAKRGQDVALRCDPISGHVSLFWYQQALGQGPEFLTYFQNEAQLDKSGLPSDRFFAERPEGSVSTLKIQRTQQEDSAVYLCASSSGDTTVQETQYFGPGTRLLVL.

This clonotype was recorded many times. The rearrangement joins TRBV5-5 to TRBJ2-7, with 10 nucleotides matching TRBD1. This CDR3 comprises 14 residues. V dropped 0 bases and J dropped 4; count of bases not matched to a gene: 1. Germline V gives CDR1 SGHKS, CDR2 YYEKEE (reference sequence). The DNA of the CDR3 is TGTGCCAGCAGCTTGGTGGGACAGGGGTACGAGCAGTACTTC. Its translation is CASSLVGQGYEQYF.

At least ten counts were recorded for this clonotype. The DNA for the CDR3 is TGTGCCAGCAGCGTAGATGGGACAGGGTACTACGAGCAGTACTTC. Translated, it gives CASSVDGTGYYEQYF. The chain carries TRBV9 and TRBJ2-7, with TRBD1 identical over 9 bases. Germline CDR1 reads SGDLS; CDR2 reads YYNGEE. This CDR3 comprises 15 residues. With V trimmed by 0 bases and J by 3 bases, 4 bases remained unmatched.

V gene TRBV28 combines with J gene TRBJ1-2, with a tentative D call TRBD1 (6 bases). The CDR3 has 14 amino acids. V lost 6 bases, J lost 3 bases, and 14 bases lay in between. The germline V gene has CDR1 MDHEN and CDR2 SYDVKM. The CDR3: CASSLGHRYYGYTF. The DNA for the CDR3 is TGTGCCAGCAGCTTGGGACACAGATACTATGGCTACACCTTC.

Regarding this clonotype: Because it lacks the conserved phenylalanine or tryptophan at the end, this CDR3 is likely a read error. The J gene is TRBJ2-7, the V gene TRBV28, with unresolved D. The length of the CDR3 is 12 residues. Germline-derived CDR1 and CDR2 are MDHEN and SYDVKM. Trimming stripped 6 bases from V and 1 base from J, with 7 bases between. The CDR3 here is CASRAYSYEQYS. The CDR3 DNA sequence: TGTGCCAGCAGGGCGTATTCCTACGAGCAGTACTCC.

V is TRBV27 and J is TRBJ1-1; TRBD1 matches 10 bases. The CDR3 is 15 residues long. V lost 0 bases, J lost 5 bases, and 3 bases stayed unmatched. Germline-derived CDR1 and CDR2 are MNHEY and SMNVEV (reference sequence). Here the CDR3 DNA reads TGTGCCAGCAGTTTATCGTGGACAGGGGGTACTGAAGCTTTCTTT. Translated: CASSLSWTGGTEAFF.

This clonotype was counted ten times or more. The chain employs TRBV18 and TRBJ2-5; TRBD2 aligns across 8 bases. The ends lost 8 bases at V and 3 bases at J; junction bases unmatched: 8. Germline values: CDR1 KGHSH, CDR2 LQKENI. The CDR3 extends over 14 amino acids. The CDR3 is CASSPTSVKETQYF. CDR3 nucleotide sequence: TGTGCCAGCAGTCCGACTAGCGTAAAAGAGACCCAGTACTTC.

Many counts were recorded for this clonotype. The chain carries TRBV20-1 and TRBJ1-2, with 7 bases identical to TRBD1. Trimming cost V 6 bases and J 2 bases; bases outside gene matches: 6. The CDR3 covers 13 residues. From germline, CDR1 is DFQATT and CDR2 SNEGSKA (reference sequence). For the CDR3, the DNA is TGCAGTGCCCCGACAGGGAGGAACTATGGCTACACCTTC. Encoded protein: CSAPTGRNYGYTF.

In its sample, this clonotype was seen many times. V and J are TRBV6-2 or TRBV6-3 and TRBJ2-5; D may be TRBD2 (6 bases). Trimming took 6 bases from V and 4 from J, leaving 18 bases between them. CDR1 MNHEY and CDR2 SVGEGT come from the germline V gene. The CDR3 runs to 15 residues. The CDR3 DNA reads as TGTGCCAGCAGCCGGGGGACTGCAACTGGAGAGACCCAGTACTTC. This translates into CASSRGTATGETQYF.

Ten or more counts support this clonotype. The chain combines TRBV30 with TRBJ2-4; the D is unclear. Trimming cost V 3 bases and J 2 bases, with 11 bases left between them. Germline V gene data show CDR1 as GTSNPN and CDR2 as SVGIG (reference sequence). This CDR3 region has 14 residues. The CDR3 reads CAWSGGPTKNIQYF. The CDR3 region has the DNA TGTGCCTGGAGCGGCGGACCAACCAAAAACATTCAGTACTTC.

This clonotype was counted at least ten times. J is TRBJ2-7 and V is TRBV20-1; 7 bases are a match to TRBD1. Per the germline V gene, CDR1 is DFQATT and CDR2 is SNEGSKA (reference sequence). The junction had 11 bases not matched to a gene; V was cut back by 0 bases and J by 6 bases. CDR3 size: 15 residues. The CDR3 region is CSARDLGTDLGEQYF. CDR3 in DNA: TGCAGTGCTAGAGATCTTGGGACAGACCTCGGCGAGCAGTACTTC.